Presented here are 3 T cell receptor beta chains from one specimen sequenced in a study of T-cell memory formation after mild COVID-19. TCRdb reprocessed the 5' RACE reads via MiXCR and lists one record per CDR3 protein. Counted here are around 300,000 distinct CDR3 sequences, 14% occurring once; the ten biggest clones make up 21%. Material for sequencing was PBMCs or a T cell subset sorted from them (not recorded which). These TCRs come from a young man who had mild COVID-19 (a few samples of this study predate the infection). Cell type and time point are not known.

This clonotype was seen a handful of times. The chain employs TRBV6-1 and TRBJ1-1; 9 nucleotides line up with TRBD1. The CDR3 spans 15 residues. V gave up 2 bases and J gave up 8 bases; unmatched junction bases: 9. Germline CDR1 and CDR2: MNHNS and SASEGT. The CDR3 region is CASSENRGQPSEAFF. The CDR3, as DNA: TGTGCCAGCAGTGAAAACAGGGGGCAGCCCAGCGAAGCTTTCTTT.

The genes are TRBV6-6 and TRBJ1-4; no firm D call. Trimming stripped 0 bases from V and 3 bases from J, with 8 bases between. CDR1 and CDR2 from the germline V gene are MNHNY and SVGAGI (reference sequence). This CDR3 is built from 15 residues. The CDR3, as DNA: TGTGCCAGCAGTTACTCGGCAGCGTCTAATGAAAAACTGTTTTTT. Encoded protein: CASSYSAASNEKLFF.

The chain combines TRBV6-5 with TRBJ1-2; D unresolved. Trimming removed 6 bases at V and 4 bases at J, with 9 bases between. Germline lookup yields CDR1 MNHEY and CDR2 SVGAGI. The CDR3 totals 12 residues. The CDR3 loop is CASRTVGYGYTF. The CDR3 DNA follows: TGTGCCAGCAGGACGGTTGGCTATGGCTACACCTTC.